There are a few counts of the clone carrying this TCR beta chain. Its antigen remains unidentified. The sample belongs to a study of ipilimumab plus nivolumab after autologous stem cell transplantation. Turning to the study itself: Patients received a median of roughly five ipilimumab and about 8 nivolumab doses.

General study results and limits: The authors say TCR, Treg and microbiome findings warrant further study.

Dosing: nivolumab 3 mg/kg IV, weeks 1, 4, 7, 10, then every two weeks to week 26. The CDR3 runs 16 residues. V dropped 3 bases and J dropped 10; count of bases not matched to a gene: 15. Germline V gives CDR1 MGHRA, CDR2 YSYEKL. Sequenced by immunoSEQ multiplex PCR; TCRdb stores in-frame clones only, minus some. The table lists fewer than 85,000 clones, 83% of them singletons, with approximately 2.2% in the top ten. The source of this sequence is a male donor with diffuse large B-cell lymphoma. The chain combines TRBV4-1 with TRBJ1-5; 7 nucleotides match TRBD1. The starting material was PBMCs, obtained in a trial of ipilimumab plus nivolumab as post-transplant consolidation. The CDR3 protein is CASSQWGGQERIPQHF. The CDR3 DNA reads as TGCGCCAGCAGCCAGTGGGGAGGACAGGAGAGGATCCCCCAGCATTTT.